This is a list of T cell receptor beta chains from one sample in a study of T cells in Graves' hyperthyroidism and ophthalmopathy. TCRdb reprocessed the multiplex PCR reads via MiXCR and lists one record per CDR3 protein. Here the sample spans 650,000 to 750,000 distinct CDR3 sequences, 12% to 15% being singletons. The material sequenced was blood. All receptors derive from a woman aged 18-35 years with Graves' hyperthyroidism. The CDR3 runs from the conserved cysteine through the conserved F or W. The order of the fields is D gene, J gene, clone size, V gene, CDR3 DNA, CDR3 protein. D genes are given only for firm matches. The size field is filled for only some rows; it gives once, few, many or a size class.

d_call: -
j_call: TRBJ2-7
clone_size: many
v_call: TRBV2
cdr3_nt: TGTGCCAGCAGTGAAGGCCCTCCAATCACCTACGAGCAGTACTTC
cdr3_aa: CASSEGPPITYEQYF

d_call: -
j_call: TRBJ2-7
clone_size: few
v_call: TRBV19
cdr3_nt: TGTGCCAGTGGCCAGGGTCCCTACGAGCAGTACTTC
cdr3_aa: CASGQGPYEQYF

d_call: TRBD2
j_call: TRBJ2-7
clone_size: many
v_call: TRBV20-1
cdr3_nt: TGCAGTGCTAGATCCCCCGGGCTAGCGGGATCCGAGCAGTACTTC
cdr3_aa: CSARSPGLAGSEQYF

d_call: TRBD1
j_call: TRBJ2-6
clone_size: -
v_call: TRBV6-1
cdr3_nt: TGTGCCAGCAGTGAAGCGACAGGGTCCGGGGCCAACGTCCTGACTTTC
cdr3_aa: CASSEATGSGANVLTF

d_call: -
j_call: TRBJ1-1
clone_size: many
v_call: TRBV12-3/TRBV12-4
cdr3_nt: TGTGCCAGCAGTTCGTACGCCGTTGTAGAAGCTTTCTTT
cdr3_aa: CASSSYAVVEAFF

d_call: -
j_call: TRBJ2-5
clone_size: -
v_call: TRBV7-2
cdr3_nt: TGCGCCAGCAGCCACCTCCCGCCGGATCAAACCCGGGGACAAGAGACCCAGTACTTC
cdr3_aa: CASSHLPPDQTRGQETQYF

d_call: TRBD1
j_call: TRBJ2-3
clone_size: few
v_call: TRBV30
cdr3_nt: TGTGCCTGGAGTACGCGGACAGGGAGTATCACAGATACGCAGTATTTT
cdr3_aa: CAWSTRTGSITDTQYF

d_call: TRBD1
j_call: TRBJ1-1
clone_size: few
v_call: TRBV6-2/TRBV6-3
cdr3_nt: TGTGCCAGCAGTACCGCCGGGGACAGCAACACTGAAGCTTTCTTT
cdr3_aa: CASSTAGDSNTEAFF

d_call: -
j_call: TRBJ2-2
clone_size: -
v_call: TRBV24-1
cdr3_nt: TGTGCCACCAGTGATTTTCCCGGGGAGCTGTTTTTT
cdr3_aa: CATSDFPGELFF

d_call: TRBD2
j_call: TRBJ2-7
clone_size: many
v_call: TRBV20-1
cdr3_nt: TGCAGTGCTAGAGATCAGGGACTAGCGGGAGACAGCTACGAGCAGTACTTC
cdr3_aa: CSARDQGLAGDSYEQYF

d_call: -
j_call: TRBJ2-1
clone_size: -
v_call: TRBV20-1
cdr3_nt: TGCAGTGCTAGTAGCGCTGATGGTGAGCAGTTCTTC
cdr3_aa: CSASSADGEQFF

d_call: -
j_call: TRBJ2-5
clone_size: few
v_call: TRBV11-2
cdr3_nt: TGCGCCAGCAGCCCAGTTACAGCGTACCAAGAGACCCAGTACTTC
cdr3_aa: CASSPVTAYQETQYF

d_call: TRBD2
j_call: TRBJ2-7
clone_size: many
v_call: TRBV28
cdr3_nt: TGTGCCAGCAGTTTATCAGGAAGCGGGAACTACGGCTACGAGCAGTACTTC
cdr3_aa: CASSLSGSGNYGYEQYF

d_call: -
j_call: TRBJ2-5
clone_size: many
v_call: TRBV7-2
cdr3_nt: TGTGCCAGCAGCTTAAACCGAGGGGGGGAGACCCAGTACTTC
cdr3_aa: CASSLNRGGETQYF

d_call: TRBD1
j_call: TRBJ1-5
clone_size: -
v_call: TRBV19
cdr3_nt: TGTGCCAGTAGTACAGGGGGCGGGGGCAATCAGCCCCAGCATTTT
cdr3_aa: CASSTGGGGNQPQHF

d_call: -
j_call: TRBJ2-5
clone_size: many
v_call: TRBV28
cdr3_nt: TGTGCCAGCAGTTTGCCACTAGCCGCCAAACAAGAGACCCAGTACTTC
cdr3_aa: CASSLPLAAKQETQYF

d_call: -
j_call: TRBJ2-4
clone_size: many
v_call: TRBV18
cdr3_nt: TGTGCCAGCTCACCCGCACCCAAAAACATTCAGTACTTC
cdr3_aa: CASSPAPKNIQYF